Each of the 16 T cell receptor beta chains below was sequenced from the same sample in a study of CD8+CD57+ T cells in acquired aplastic anemia. Genomic DNA acted as the template from which TCR beta VDJ combination and CDR3 sequence profiling were carried out. TCRdb fed the reads into MiXCR, producing one record per CDR3 protein. The data contain around 400,000 distinct CDR3 sequences, under 80% of them singletons. Input material: sorted CD4+, CD8+, or CD8+CD57+ T cells (not recorded which) from PBMCs. The receptors derive from a human donor in good health, serving as a control.

This clonotype was detected many times. The chain is built from TRBV29-1 and TRBJ1-1, with D possibly TRBD1 on 5 matching bases. V was cut by 5 bases and J by 0 bases, with 16 bases left in between. The CDR3 runs 15 residues. Germline V gives CDR1 SQVTM, CDR2 ANQGSEA. This chain's CDR3 is CSVYSGPNMNTEAFF. DNA of the CDR3: TGCAGCGTTTATTCGGGGCCCAACATGAACACTGAAGCTTTCTTT.

Of note for this clonotype: Its ends do not fully match the called genes, so a read error is possible. The chain joins TRBV7-3 to TRBJ2-3; tentatively, D is TRBD1 or TRBD2 (5 bases each). The CDR3 sequence is 17 residues long. Germline V lookup: CDR1 SGHTA, CDR2 FQGTGA. DNA for the CDR3: TGTGCCACCAGCTACTCGGGGACCACACGAGGCACAGATACGCAGTATTTT. Protein: CATSYSGTTRGTDTQYF.

J is TRBJ1-2 and V is TRBV12-3 or TRBV12-4; no clear D. This CDR3 has 12 amino acids. Trimming removed 6 bases from V and 5 bases from J, with 10 bases in between. The CDR3 region has the DNA TGTGCCAGCAGCCGAGAGTTTTATGGCTACACCTTC. Its protein is CASSREFYGYTF.

This clonotype was found many times. The rearrangement joins TRBV4-1 to TRBJ1-1, with D unclear. The germline V and J ends were trimmed by 0 bases and 3 bases, with 11 bases remaining between them. Germline V gene data show CDR1 as MGHRA and CDR2 as YSYEKL. The CDR3 consists of 15 residues. The CDR3 spells CASSQDTRMDTEAFF. The DNA of the CDR3 is TGCGCCAGCAGCCAAGATACCCGAATGGACACTGAAGCTTTCTTT.

In this sample, this clonotype turned up a few times. The rearrangement joins TRBV19 to TRBJ2-1, with D possibly matching TRBD1 (7 bases). The germline V gene has CDR1 LNHDA and CDR2 SQIVND (reference sequence). This CDR3 contains 15 residues. The V and J ends lost 5 bases and 5 bases respectively, with 16 bases between them. CDR3 in amino acids: CASSLRGEGDNEQFF. CDR3 nucleotide sequence: TGTGCCAGTAGTCTCAGGGGGGAAGGGGACAATGAGCAGTTCTTC.

This clonotype was seen many times. The chain is built from TRBV19 and TRBJ2-7; the D is unclear. The germline V gene has CDR1 LNHDA and CDR2 SQIVND (reference sequence). The CDR3 is 15 amino acids. V gave up 6 bases and J gave up 0 bases, with 15 bases separating them. CDR3 loop: CASSSPYGNSYEQYF. The CDR3, as DNA: TGTGCCAGTAGCAGCCCCTACGGTAACTCCTACGAGCAGTACTTC.

Ten or more counts support this clonotype. The chain links TRBV7-2 to TRBJ1-6; D might be TRBD1 (5 bases). This CDR3 region has 14 residues. CDR1 SGHTA and CDR2 FQGNSA come from the germline V gene. Trimming removed 4 bases at V and 6 bases at J, with 10 bases between. The CDR3 sequence: CASSSARANSPLHF. The CDR3 DNA reads TGTGCCAGCAGCTCAGCCAGGGCTAATTCACCCCTCCACTTT.

The J gene is TRBJ1-1, the V gene TRBV20-1; D call uncertain. The V end lost 6 bases, the J end lost 3 bases, and 14 bases lay between the germline ends. CDR1 is DFQATT and CDR2 is SNEGSKA in the germline V gene (reference sequence). This CDR3 has 13 residues. Written as DNA, the CDR3 is TGCAGTGCATCCTGGGGTAGAGACACTGAAGCTTTCTTT. The encoded protein is CSASWGRDTEAFF.

V and J are TRBV7-3 and TRBJ1-5, with no clear D. CDR3 length: 14 residues. Deletions cut 7 bases from V and 0 bases from J, with 10 bases between. Germline assignment: CDR1 SGHTA and CDR2 FQGTGA. The CDR3 reads CASTVEDSNQPQHF. The CDR3 region has the DNA TGTGCCAGCACCGTTGAAGATAGCAATCAGCCCCAGCATTTT.

This clonotype was picked up one time. A much larger clone lies one base from this, so it may be a read error. The chain links TRBV9 to TRBJ1-2; D is undetermined. Germline V CDR1 and CDR2: SGDLS, YYNGEE. The CDR3 is 16 amino acids. DNA for the CDR3: TGCGCCAGCAGCCAGATGTTGAAGGGTGCTAACTATGGCTACACCTTC. Translation gives CASSQMLKGANYGYTF. Full variable domain (missing parts from reference TRBV9 and TRBJ1-2): DSGVTQTPKHLITATGQRVTLRCSPRSGDLSVYWYQQSLDQGLQFLIQYYNGEERAKGNILERFSAQQFPDLHSELNLSSLELGDSALYFCASSQMLKGANYGYTFGSGTRLTVV.

On this clonotype itself: The CDR3 does not end in the conserved phenylalanine or tryptophan, so this is likely a read error. It is unclear where the CDR3 begins or ends on the DNA, so no DNA is shown, and the CDR3 is as TCRdb lists it. The chain combines TRBV7-6 with TRBJ2-7. Germline CDR1 SGHVS, CDR2 FNYEAQ. A total of 13 residues make up the CDR3, ends included. The CDR3 loop reads CASSLDVLTDTQY.

The chain employs TRBV15 and TRBJ1-2, with D perhaps TRBD1 (5 bases). Germline V gene data show CDR1 as LNHNV and CDR2 as YYDKDF (reference sequence). The CDR3 length is 14 residues. Trimming cost V 3 bases and J 7 bases, with 15 bases left between them. The CDR3, as DNA: TGTGCCACCAGCAGGGGACTAGCGGGGGGTGGCTACACCTTC. This gives the protein CATSRGLAGGGYTF.

As to this clonotype: At one end, the junction sequence differs from germline, possibly due to a read error. The J gene is TRBJ2-5, the V gene TRBV7-8; D is perhaps TRBD1 (6 bases). Germline V gives CDR1 SGHVS, CDR2 FQNEAQ. The CDR3 extends over 14 amino acids. This chain's CDR3 is CASSSAGVGETQYF. CDR3 bases: TGCGCCAGCAGCTCAGCAGGGGTGGGCGAGACCCAGTACTTC. The full variable domain, with the rest looked up from reference TRBV7-8 and TRBJ2-5, is GAGVSQSPRYKVAKRGQDVALRCDPISGHVSLFWYQQALGQGPEFLTYFQNEAQLDKSGLPSDRFFAERPEGSVSTLKIQRTQQEDSAVYLCASSSAGVGETQYFGPGTRLLVL.

In its sample, this clonotype was seen many times. The chain joins TRBV20-1 to TRBJ2-3, with D possibly matching TRBD1 (7 bases). The CDR3 is 14 amino acids. Germline-derived CDR1 and CDR2 are DFQATT and SNEGSKA (reference sequence). V gave up 0 bases and J gave up 5 bases, with 12 bases separating them. CDR3 region: CSARDSQGGDTQYF. The CDR3 DNA is TGCAGTGCTAGAGATTCGCAGGGGGGAGATACGCAGTATTTT.

DNA of the CDR3: TGCGCCGTCAGCGGGACAGGGAACACCGGGGAGCTGTTTTTT. Its protein is CAVSGTGNTGELFF. V usage is TRBV4-3 and J usage is TRBJ2-2; D may be TRBD1 (8 bases). This CDR3 spans 14 amino acids. Germline V lookup: CDR1 LGHNA, CDR2 YSLEER. V dropped 11 bases and J dropped 1 base, with 14 bases sitting between them.

As concerns this clonotype: One base away lies a much larger clone, so this may be a sequencing read error. V is TRBV6-4 and J is TRBJ2-3; 11 bases are shared with TRBD2. The CDR3 runs to 15 residues. Germline CDR1 reads MRHNA; CDR2 reads SNTAGT. J gave up 1 base and V 3 bases, and 0 bases lay outside the gene matches. CDR3 DNA: TGTGCCAGCAGTGAGACTAGCGGGGGCACAGATACGCAGTATTTT. Translated: CASSETSGGTDTQYF.